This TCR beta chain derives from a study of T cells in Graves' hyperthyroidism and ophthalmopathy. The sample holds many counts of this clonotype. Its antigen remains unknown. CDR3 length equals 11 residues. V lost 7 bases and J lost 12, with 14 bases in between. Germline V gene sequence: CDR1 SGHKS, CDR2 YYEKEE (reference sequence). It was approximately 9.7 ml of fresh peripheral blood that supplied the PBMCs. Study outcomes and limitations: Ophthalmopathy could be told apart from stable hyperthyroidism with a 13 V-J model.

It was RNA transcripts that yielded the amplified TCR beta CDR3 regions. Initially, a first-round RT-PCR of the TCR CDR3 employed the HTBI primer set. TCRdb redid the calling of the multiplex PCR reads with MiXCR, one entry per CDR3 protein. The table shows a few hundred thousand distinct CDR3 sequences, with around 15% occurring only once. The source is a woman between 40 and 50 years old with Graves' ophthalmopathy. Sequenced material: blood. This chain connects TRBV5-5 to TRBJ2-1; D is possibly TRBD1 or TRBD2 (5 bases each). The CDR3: CASDLTGGQFF. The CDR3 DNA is TGTGCCAGCGATTTAACAGGAGGGCAGTTCTTC.